This TCR beta chain was captured in a study of CD8+ T cells in alopecia areata. Findings and limits, study-wide: Researchers reported that TCR sharing among patients proved less clear than in mice, possibly HLA-linked. Amid tofacitinib therapy, many expanded lesional clones stayed present in scalp and blood.

The sample's treatment: oral pan-JAK inhibitor, 5-10 mg twice daily. RNA extraction was followed by reverse transcription into cDNA, which acted as the sequencing template. Sequencing used immunoSEQ multiplex PCR; TCRdb keeps in-frame clones, though not all of them. Of 190,000 or so clones in the sample, 55% to 70% were seen once. With regard to this clone: Antigen specificity is unknown.

The length of the CDR3 is 15 residues. V was trimmed by 4 bases and J by 1 base, leaving 14 bases between them. Germline CDR1 SGHNT, CDR2 YYREEE (reference sequence). Sequenced here: CD4+ T cells sorted from blood, sampled at week 4, from a patient treated with tofacitinib. The chain uses TRBV5-4 and TRBJ1-1; D is unclear. This TCR was sampled from a human donor with alopecia areata. The CDR3 region is CASSRGWPANTEAFF. CDR3 in DNA: TGTGCCAGCAGCCGCGGCTGGCCCGCGAACACTGAAGCTTTCTTT.